The present entry profiles one T cell receptor beta chain with its context. This clone appeared a few times. The antigen it binds to is not known. No much larger clonotype is one base removed from it; base qualities were not supplied. This sample is drawn from a study of blood T cell repertoires in COVID-19 (dated by TCRdb to the early 2020s). Context from the whole study: Collaborator samples came from the United States, Italy and Spain and covered acute and convalescent phases of COVID-19. The prospective study material was composed of cDNA or gDNA derived from T cells, B-cell-depleted T cells, or PBMCs. Subjects who had been exposed to COVID-19, were actively infected with it, or had recovered from it provided the deeply sampled blood TCRbeta repertoires that made up the dataset. The repertoires were released in a freely available public database meant as a resource for research on the immune response to SARS-CoV-2. The samples were drawn from the first 160 participants of the ongoing ImmuneRACE study and from some 1,300 subjects provided by 6 global collaborators. Nearly every sample came with metadata listing a de-identified subject ID, COVID-19 status, age in years and sex. HLA class I and class II types, where available, came from metadata supplied by the sample provider rather than from assay-based typing.

Study-wide conclusions, independent of this receptor: How much clinical and demographic metadata was included differed by source and by participant, and the metadata was provided uncurated.

TCRbeta CDR3 regions were amplified from genomic DNA using the immunoSEQ Assay, a bias-controlled multiplex PCR. Turning to the authors' computational methods: Nucleated cell counts per sample were estimated from amplification of reference gene primers within the assay. Sequence reads were collapsed and filtered to measure the absolute abundance of every unique TCRbeta CDR3 rearrangement. Productive Simpson clonality was computed per sample as the square root of Simpson's diversity index over productive rearrangements. TCRdb limited this immuneACCESS table to in-frame rearrangements with V and J called. A share of clones is missing; checked studies link under half to unresolved V genes, and the rest is unexplained. Clonal size and the V and J genes are those of that table, whereas D and trimming came from the DNA. The sample table holds about 460,000 clones, of which 88% were seen once. The ten top clones hold around 8% of the sample.

In the prospective study, participants were roughly 18 to 89 years old, resided in 24 geographic areas of the United States, and were enrolled through a virtual design. To assign participants to cohorts, the prospective study relied on clinical history that participants themselves reported in a screening survey and a study questionnaire. Recovered participants in ImmuneRACE Cohort 3 were defined as having two consecutive negative NP/OP PCR tests, clearance from a healthcare professional, or resolution of symptoms. Mobile phlebotomists in the prospective study collected whole blood, serum and a nasopharyngeal or oropharyngeal swab from every participant. Participants in the prospective study had the option to provide additional blood draws and questionnaires over a roughly 2-month period. Blood samples from the prospective study were shipped frozen or at room temperature prior to DNA extraction.

The TCR comes from a woman aged 55-75 years who had recovered from COVID-19. Sample: PBMCs or T cells enriched from blood (not recorded which).

The CDR3 is CASSGASLNSGYTF. The bases read TGTGCCAGCTCAGGGGCCTCGCTCAACAGTGGCTACACCTTC. The sequence joins TRBV18 to TRBJ1-2, with a tentative D gene TRBD1 over 5 matching bases. Trimming removed 5 bases from V and 7 bases from J, leaving 17 bases between the germline ends. The germline V gene provides CDR1 KGHSH and CDR2 LQKENI. The CDR3, from cysteine to phenylalanine, totals 14 residues. The retained sequence is limited to the CDR3, 42 bases, with the frame set at the first base.